These T cell receptor beta chains were read from a single sample in a study of cytomegalovirus exposure and HLA in healthy donors. TCRdb keeps only in-frame clones here, not all; method: immunoSEQ multiplex PCR. The profile covers some 150,000 clones, with over 75% appearing a single time and 6.3% taken by the ten largest. The material sequenced was PBMCs. These receptors came from a man in his forties in good health and CMV-seropositive. Both conserved end residues are part of each CDR3. The D gene is left open where the match is weak. Rows may omit the clone size; those that give it use once, few, many or a size class.

v_call	clone_size	d_call	cdr3_length	j_call	cdr3_aa	cdr3_nt
TRBV7-9	.	TRBD2	16	TRBJ2-3	CASSLAGGPSTDTQYF	TGTGCCAGCAGCTTAGCGGGAGGGCCGAGCACAGATACGCAGTATTTT
TRBV5-1	.	.	17	TRBJ1-2	CASSSAGPKESYGGYTF	TGCGCCAGCAGTTCCGCGGGCCCCAAAGAGTCTTATGGGGGCTACACCTTC
TRBV10-3	once	TRBD2	15	TRBJ2-1	CAISVGRTGVDEQFF	TGTGCCATCAGTGTCGGGAGGACGGGGGTCGATGAGCAGTTCTTC
TRBV19	.	TRBD2	18	TRBJ2-1	CASSNYPGLAGAHNEQFF	TGTGCCAGTAGTAACTACCCGGGACTAGCGGGAGCTCACAATGAGCAGTTCTTC
TRBV6-6	.	.	13	TRBJ2-2	CASRAGFTGELFF	TGTGCCAGCAGGGCGGGATTTACCGGGGAGCTGTTTTTT
TRBV12-2	.	.	18	TRBJ1-5	CASRHDRGSLWGNQPQHF	TGTGCAAGTCGCCACGACAGGGGCTCGCTTTGGGGCAATCAGCCCCAGCATTTT
TRBV27	few	TRBD2	15	TRBJ2-1	CASSQGLAGVNEQFF	TGTGCCAGCAGCCAGGGACTAGCGGGTGTGAATGAGCAGTTCTTC
TRBV9	.	.	14	TRBJ1-2	CASSVGDRSYGYTF	TGTGCCAGCAGCGTAGGAGACAGGAGCTATGGCTACACCTTC
TRBV5-1	.	TRBD1	16	TRBJ2-7	CASSSTPGQGVAEQYF	TGCGCCAGCAGCTCAACACCGGGACAGGGAGTCGCCGAGCAGTACTTC
TRBV5-1	.	.	16	TRBJ2-2	CASSSDIYGDTGELFF	TGCGCCAGCAGCTCGGACATCTATGGGGACACCGGGGAGCTGTTTTTT
TRBV2	.	TRBD1	14	TRBJ1-5	CASTLDRGNQPQHF	TGTGCCAGCACTCTGGACAGGGGCAATCAGCCCCAGCATTTT
TRBV6-1	.	.	14	TRBJ1-1	CASSEQGLVTEAFF	TGTGCCAGCAGTGAGCAGGGCCTGGTCACTGAAGCTTTCTTT
TRBV7-2	.	TRBD2	16	TRBJ2-3	CASSWGLAGGTDTQYF	TGTGCCAGCAGCTGGGGACTAGCGGGAGGCACAGATACGCAGTATTTT
TRBV7-2	.	TRBD2	16	TRBJ2-7	CASSLWLAGGSHEQYF	TGTGCCAGCAGCTTATGGCTAGCGGGAGGAAGCCACGAGCAGTACTTC
TRBV4-1	.	TRBD1	15	TRBJ1-5	CASSRDGQGNQPQHF	TGCGCCAGCAGCCGAGATGGACAGGGCAATCAGCCCCAGCATTTT
TRBV5-4	.	TRBD2	17	TRBJ2-1	CASSSGTSGGRRAEQFF	TGTGCCAGCAGCTCTGGGACTAGCGGGGGGCGGAGAGCTGAGCAGTTCTTC
TRBV4-1	.	TRBD2	15	TRBJ2-2	CASSQVAGETGELFF	TGTGCCAGCAGCCAGGTAGCGGGAGAAACCGGGGAGCTGTTTTTT
TRBV2	.	.	14	TRBJ1-2	CASSPGTTNYGYTF	TGTGCCAGCAGTCCCGGGACAACTAACTATGGCTACACCTTC
TRBV5-4	few	.	14	TRBJ2-3	CASSWGHRTDTQYF	TGTGCCAGCAGCTGGGGACATCGCACAGATACGCAGTATTTT
TRBV28	.	.	15	TRBJ1-2	CASSFAADRDYGYTF	TGTGCCAGCAGTTTCGCGGCAGACCGGGACTATGGCTACACCTTC
TRBV5-8	few	TRBD1	14	TRBJ2-1	CASSLDRGRNEQFF	TGTGCCAGCAGCTTGGATAGGGGGCGAAATGAGCAGTTCTTC
TRBV28	.	TRBD1	14	TRBJ1-1	CASSLGTGNTEAFF	TGTGCCAGCAGTTTGGGGACAGGGAACACTGAAGCTTTCTTT
TRBV28	.	.	12	TRBJ1-2	CASSFAGYGYTF	TGTGCCAGCAGTTTTGCGGGCTATGGCTACACCTTC
TRBV27	.	TRBD2	14	TRBJ2-7	CASSLGLADYEQYF	TGTGCCAGCAGTTTGGGACTAGCGGATTACGAGCAGTACTTC
TRBV19	.	.	18	TRBJ2-6	CASSIVRDASSGANGLTF	TGTGCCAGTAGTATAGTGCGGGACGCGAGCTCTGGGGCCAACGGCCTGACTTTC
TRBV18	once	.	12	TRBJ1-1	CASSPVRTEAFF	TGTGCCAGCTCACCTGTCCGCACTGAAGCTTTCTTT
TRBV6-1	.	TRBD1	15	TRBJ1-5	CASSELQGENQPQHF	TGTGCCAGCAGTGAATTGCAGGGGGAGAATCAGCCCCAGCATTTT
TRBV29-1	few	.	12	TRBJ1-1	CSVDQGGTEAFF	TGCAGCGTTGATCAGGGCGGCACTGAAGCTTTCTTT
TRBV30	once	.	14	TRBJ1-1	CAWRGGLLNTEAFF	TGTGCCTGGAGGGGGGGGCTTTTGAACACTGAAGCTTTCTTT
TRBV7-3	.	.	12	TRBJ2-3	CASSLSGDTQYF	TGTGCCAGCAGCTTAAGCGGCGATACGCAGTATTTT
TRBV7-8	.	.	15	TRBJ2-4	CASSYLRGGGNSQYF	TGTGCCAGCAGCTACCTCCGAGGAGGTGGAAACAGTCAGTACTTC
TRBV7-9	.	TRBD1	15	TRBJ1-2	CASSANRDSFYGYTF	TGTGCCAGCAGCGCAAATCGGGACAGCTTCTATGGCTACACCTTC
TRBV10-3	.	TRBD2	18	TRBJ2-7	CAISEPGTSGMVGYEQYF	TGTGCCATCAGTGAACCGGGGACTAGCGGGATGGTGGGCTACGAGCAGTACTTC
TRBV5-6	.	TRBD1	16	TRBJ2-2	CASSFWDRVMSGELFF	TGTGCCAGCAGCTTTTGGGACAGGGTCATGTCCGGGGAGCTGTTTTTT
TRBV9	.	.	14	TRBJ2-3	CASSVSGGTDTQYF	TGTGCCAGCAGCGTTTCGGGGGGCACAGATACGCAGTATTTT
TRBV25-1	.	TRBD1	17	TRBJ2-3	CASSDPTEGQSLDTQYF	TGTGCCAGCAGTGACCCAACCGAGGGACAGTCCCTAGATACGCAGTATTTT